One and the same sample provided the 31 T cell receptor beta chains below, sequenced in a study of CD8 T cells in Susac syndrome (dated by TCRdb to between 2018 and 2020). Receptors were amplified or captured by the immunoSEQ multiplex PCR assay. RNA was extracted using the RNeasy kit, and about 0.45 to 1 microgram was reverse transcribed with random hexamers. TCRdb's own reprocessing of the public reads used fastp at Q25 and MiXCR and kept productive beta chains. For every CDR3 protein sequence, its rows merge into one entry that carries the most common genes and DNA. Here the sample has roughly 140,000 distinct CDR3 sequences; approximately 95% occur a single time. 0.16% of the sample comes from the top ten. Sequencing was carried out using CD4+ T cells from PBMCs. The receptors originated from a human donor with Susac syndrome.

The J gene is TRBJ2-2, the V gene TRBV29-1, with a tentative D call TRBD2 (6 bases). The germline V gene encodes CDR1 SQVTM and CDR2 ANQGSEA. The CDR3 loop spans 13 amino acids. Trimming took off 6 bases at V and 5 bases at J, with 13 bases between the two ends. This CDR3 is CSVILGGTGELFF. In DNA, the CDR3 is TGCAGCGTGATACTTGGGGGGACCGGGGAGCTGTTTTTT.

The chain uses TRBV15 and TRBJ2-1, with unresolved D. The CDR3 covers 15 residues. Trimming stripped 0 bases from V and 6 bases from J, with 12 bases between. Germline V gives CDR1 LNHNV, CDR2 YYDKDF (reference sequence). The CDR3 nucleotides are TGTGCCACCAGCAGAGATAGTGGGAAGGGCAATGAGCAGTTCTTC. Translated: CATSRDSGKGNEQFF.

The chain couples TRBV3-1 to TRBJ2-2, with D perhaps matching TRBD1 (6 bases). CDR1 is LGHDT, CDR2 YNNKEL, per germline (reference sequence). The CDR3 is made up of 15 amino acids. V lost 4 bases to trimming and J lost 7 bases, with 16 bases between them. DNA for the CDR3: TGTGCCAGCAGCCCCCTTGGGGGCTTGAGCGGGGAGCTGTTTTTT. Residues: CASSPLGGLSGELFF.

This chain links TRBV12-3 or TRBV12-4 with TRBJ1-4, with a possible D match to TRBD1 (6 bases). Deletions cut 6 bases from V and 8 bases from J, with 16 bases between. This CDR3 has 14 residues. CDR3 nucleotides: TGTGCCAGCAGCCGGGGGCTTGAGGGGGAAAAACTGTTTTTT. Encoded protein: CASSRGLEGEKLFF.

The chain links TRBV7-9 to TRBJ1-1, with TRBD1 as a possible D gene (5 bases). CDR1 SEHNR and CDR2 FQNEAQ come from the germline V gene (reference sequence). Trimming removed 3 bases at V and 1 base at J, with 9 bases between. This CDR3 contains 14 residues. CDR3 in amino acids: CASSFREGNTEAFF. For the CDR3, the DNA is TGTGCCAGCAGCTTCAGGGAGGGGAACACTGAAGCTTTCTTT. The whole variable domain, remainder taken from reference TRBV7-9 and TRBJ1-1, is DTGVSQNPRHKITKRGQNVTFRCDPISEHNRLYWYRQTLGQGPEFLTYFQNEAQLEKSRLLSDRFSAERPKGSFSTLEIQRTEQGDSAMYLCASSFREGNTEAFFGQGTRLTVV.

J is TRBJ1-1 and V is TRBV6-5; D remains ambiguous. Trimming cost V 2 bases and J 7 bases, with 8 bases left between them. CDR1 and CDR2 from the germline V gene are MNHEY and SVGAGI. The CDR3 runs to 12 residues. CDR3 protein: CASSYIGYEAFF. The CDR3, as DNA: TGTGCCAGCAGTTACATCGGGTATGAAGCTTTCTTT.

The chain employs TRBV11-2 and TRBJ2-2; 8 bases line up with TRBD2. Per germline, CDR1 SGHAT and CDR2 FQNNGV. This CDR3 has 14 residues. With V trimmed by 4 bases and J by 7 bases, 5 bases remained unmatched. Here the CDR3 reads CASSSGGGIGELFF. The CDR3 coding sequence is TGTGCCAGCAGCTCCGGGGGGGGAATCGGGGAGCTGTTTTTT.

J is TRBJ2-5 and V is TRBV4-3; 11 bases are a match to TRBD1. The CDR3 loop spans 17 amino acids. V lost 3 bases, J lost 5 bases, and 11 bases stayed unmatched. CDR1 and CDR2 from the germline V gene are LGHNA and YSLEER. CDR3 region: CASSHPAGQGARETQYF. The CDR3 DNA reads TGCGCCAGCAGCCACCCCGCTGGACAGGGGGCGCGGGAGACCCAGTACTTC.

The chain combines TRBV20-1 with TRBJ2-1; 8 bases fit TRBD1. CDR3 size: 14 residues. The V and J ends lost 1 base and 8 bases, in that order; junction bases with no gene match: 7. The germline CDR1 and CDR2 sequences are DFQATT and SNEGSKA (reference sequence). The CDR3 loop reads CSARVTDRAHEQFF. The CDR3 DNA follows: TGCAGTGCTAGAGTAACGGACAGGGCCCATGAGCAGTTCTTC.

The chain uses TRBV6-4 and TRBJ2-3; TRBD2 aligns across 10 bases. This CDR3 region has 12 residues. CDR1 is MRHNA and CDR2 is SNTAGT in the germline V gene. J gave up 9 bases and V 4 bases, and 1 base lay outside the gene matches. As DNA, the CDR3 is TGTGCCAGCAGTGTTAGCGGGGGGACGCAGTATTTT. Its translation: CASSVSGGTQYF.

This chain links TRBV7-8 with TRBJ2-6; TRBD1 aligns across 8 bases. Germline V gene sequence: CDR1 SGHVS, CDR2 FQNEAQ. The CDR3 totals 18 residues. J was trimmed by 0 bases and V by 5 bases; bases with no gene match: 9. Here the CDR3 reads CASSMGQDTFSGANVLTF. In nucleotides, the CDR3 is TGTGCCAGCAGCATGGGACAGGATACTTTCTCTGGGGCCAACGTCCTGACTTTC.

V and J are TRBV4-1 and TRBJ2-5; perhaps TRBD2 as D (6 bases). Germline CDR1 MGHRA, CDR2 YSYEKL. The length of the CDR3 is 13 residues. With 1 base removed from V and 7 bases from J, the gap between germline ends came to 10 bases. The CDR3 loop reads CASSQGRERTQYF. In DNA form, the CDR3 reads TGCGCCAGCAGCCAAGGGAGGGAGAGGACCCAGTACTTC.

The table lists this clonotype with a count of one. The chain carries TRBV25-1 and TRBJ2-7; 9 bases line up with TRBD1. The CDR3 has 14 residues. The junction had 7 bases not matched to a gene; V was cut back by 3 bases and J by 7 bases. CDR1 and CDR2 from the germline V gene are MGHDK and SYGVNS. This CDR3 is CASSDPGQGLEQYF. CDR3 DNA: TGTGCCAGCAGTGATCCGGGACAGGGACTTGAGCAGTACTTC.

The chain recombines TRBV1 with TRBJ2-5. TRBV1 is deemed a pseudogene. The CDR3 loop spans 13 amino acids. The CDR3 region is CTSSHIRQETQYF. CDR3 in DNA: TGCACCAGCAGCCACATCCGTCAAGAGACCCAGTACTTC.

The CDR3 here is CASSSNYYEQYF. The CDR3 DNA sequence: TGTGCCAGCAGCTCCAATTACTACGAGCAGTACTTC. The V call is TRBV5-6, the J call TRBJ2-7, with D uncertain. V was pared by 3 bases and J by 3 bases, with 7 bases between. The CDR3 covers 12 residues. The V gene's germline CDR1 is SGHDT and CDR2 YYEEEE.

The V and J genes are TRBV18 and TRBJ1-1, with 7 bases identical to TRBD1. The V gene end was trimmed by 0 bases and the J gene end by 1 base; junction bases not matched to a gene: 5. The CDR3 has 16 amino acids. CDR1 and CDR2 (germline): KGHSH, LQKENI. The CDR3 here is CASSPPKGQQNTEAFF. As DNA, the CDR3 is TGTGCCAGCTCACCACCGAAGGGACAGCAGAACACTGAAGCTTTCTTT.

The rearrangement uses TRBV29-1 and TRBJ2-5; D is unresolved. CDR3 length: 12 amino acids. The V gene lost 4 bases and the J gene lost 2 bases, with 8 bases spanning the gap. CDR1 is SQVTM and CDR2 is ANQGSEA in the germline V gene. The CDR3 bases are TGCAGCGTTGGGGTTGGGCAAGAGACCCAGTACTTC. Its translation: CSVGVGQETQYF.

CDR3: CASSFELRDEQFF. The DNA of the CDR3 is TGTGCCAGCAGCTTTGAACTGAGGGATGAGCAGTTCTTC. The chain employs TRBV7-3 and TRBJ2-1; possibly TRBD2 for D (5 bases). Trimming removed 3 bases from V and 8 bases from J, with 11 bases in between. Germline lookup yields CDR1 SGHTA and CDR2 FQGTGA. The CDR3 has 13 residues. The whole variable domain, filled in from reference TRBV7-3 and TRBJ2-1, reads GAGVSQTPSNKVTEKGKYVELRCDPISGHTALYWYRQSLGQGPEFLIYFQGTGAADDSGLPNDRFFAVRPEGSVSTLKIQRTERGDSAVYLCASSFELRDEQFFGPGTRLTVL.

The CDR3 nucleotides read TGTGCCAGCAGGAAAGACGGGATAGCCCACAATGAGCAGTTCTTC. This gives the protein CASRKDGIAHNEQFF. V usage is TRBV5-4 and J usage is TRBJ2-1; D perhaps matches TRBD2 (5 bases). The CDR3 extends over 15 amino acids. Germline loops: CDR1 SGHNT, CDR2 YYREEE (reference sequence). V shed 5 bases and J shed 5 bases, with 17 bases lying between them.

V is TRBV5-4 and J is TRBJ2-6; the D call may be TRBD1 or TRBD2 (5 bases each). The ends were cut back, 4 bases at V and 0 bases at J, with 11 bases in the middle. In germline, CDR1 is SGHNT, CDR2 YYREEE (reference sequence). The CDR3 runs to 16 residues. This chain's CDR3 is CASSRGRISGANVLTF. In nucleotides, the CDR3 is TGTGCCAGCAGCCGGGGACGGATCTCTGGGGCCAACGTCCTGACTTTC.

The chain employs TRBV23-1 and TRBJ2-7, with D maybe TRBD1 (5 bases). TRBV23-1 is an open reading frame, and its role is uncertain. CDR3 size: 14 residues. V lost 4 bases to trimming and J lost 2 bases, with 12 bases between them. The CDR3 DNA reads TGCGCCAGCAGTCGTTCACAGGACCCCTACGAGCAGTACTTC. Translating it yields CASSRSQDPYEQYF.

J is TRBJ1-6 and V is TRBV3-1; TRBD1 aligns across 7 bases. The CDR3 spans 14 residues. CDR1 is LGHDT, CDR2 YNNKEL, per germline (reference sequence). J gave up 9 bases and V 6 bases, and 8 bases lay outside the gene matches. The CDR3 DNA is TGTGCCAGCAGATCAACCGGGACAGCTTCACCCCTCCACTTT. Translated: CASRSTGTASPLHF.

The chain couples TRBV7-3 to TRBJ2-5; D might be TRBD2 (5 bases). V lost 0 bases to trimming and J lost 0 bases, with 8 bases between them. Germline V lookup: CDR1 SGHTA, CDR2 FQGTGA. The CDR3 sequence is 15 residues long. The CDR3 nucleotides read TGTGCCAGCAGCTTAACGGCCGGGAACCAAGAGACCCAGTACTTC. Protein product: CASSLTAGNQETQYF.

The CDR3 spells CSAHPPGGGLGNQPQHF. The DNA for the CDR3 is TGCAGTGCTCATCCTCCGGGGGGCGGACTGGGCAATCAGCCCCAGCATTTT. The J gene is TRBJ1-5, the V gene TRBV20-1, with a possible D match to TRBD1 (6 bases). Trimming stripped 5 bases from V and 2 bases from J, with 22 bases between. The CDR3 is 17 amino acids. The germline V gene has CDR1 DFQATT and CDR2 SNEGSKA (reference sequence).

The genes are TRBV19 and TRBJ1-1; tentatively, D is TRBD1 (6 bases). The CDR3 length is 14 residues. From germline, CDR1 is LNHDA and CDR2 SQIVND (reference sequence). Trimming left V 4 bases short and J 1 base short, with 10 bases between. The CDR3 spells CASSTGTQNTEAFF. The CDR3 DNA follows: TGTGCCAGTAGTACCGGGACACAGAACACTGAAGCTTTCTTT.

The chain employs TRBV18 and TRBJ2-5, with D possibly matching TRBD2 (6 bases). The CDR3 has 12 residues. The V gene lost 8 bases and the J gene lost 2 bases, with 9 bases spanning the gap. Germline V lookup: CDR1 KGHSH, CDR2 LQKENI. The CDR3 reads CASHRGQETQYF. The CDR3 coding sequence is TGTGCCAGCCACCGGGGGCAAGAGACCCAGTACTTC.

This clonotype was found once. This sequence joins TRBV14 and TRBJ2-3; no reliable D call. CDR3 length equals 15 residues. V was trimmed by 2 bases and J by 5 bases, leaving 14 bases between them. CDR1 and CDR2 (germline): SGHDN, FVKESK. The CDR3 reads CASSQRSQAGDTQYF. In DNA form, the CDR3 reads TGTGCCAGCAGCCAACGGTCCCAGGCCGGAGATACGCAGTATTTT.

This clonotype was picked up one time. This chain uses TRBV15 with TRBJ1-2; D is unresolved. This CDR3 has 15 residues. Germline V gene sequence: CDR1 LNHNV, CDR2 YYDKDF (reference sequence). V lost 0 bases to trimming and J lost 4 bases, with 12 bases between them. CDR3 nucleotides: TGTGCCACCAGCAGAGATATCCGCCTACCCTATGGCTACACCTTC. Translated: CATSRDIRLPYGYTF.

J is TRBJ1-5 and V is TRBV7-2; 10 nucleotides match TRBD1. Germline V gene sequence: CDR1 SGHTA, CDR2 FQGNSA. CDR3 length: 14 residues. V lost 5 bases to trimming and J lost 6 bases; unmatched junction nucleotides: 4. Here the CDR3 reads CASSRTGGSQPQHF. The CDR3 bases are TGTGCCAGCAGCCGGACAGGGGGAAGTCAGCCCCAGCATTTT.

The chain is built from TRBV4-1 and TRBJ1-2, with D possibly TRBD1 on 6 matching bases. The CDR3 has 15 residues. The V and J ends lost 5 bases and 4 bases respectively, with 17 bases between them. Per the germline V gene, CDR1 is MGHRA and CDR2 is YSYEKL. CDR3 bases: TGCGCCAGCAGCTCATCTCCAGGACAGCCCTATGGCTACACCTTC. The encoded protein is CASSSSPGQPYGYTF.

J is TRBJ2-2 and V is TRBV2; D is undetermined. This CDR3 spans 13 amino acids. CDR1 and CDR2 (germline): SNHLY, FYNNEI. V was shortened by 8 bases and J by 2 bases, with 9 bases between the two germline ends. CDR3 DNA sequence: TGTGCCAGCTCAGAGATTAACACCGGGGAGCTGTTTTTT. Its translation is CASSEINTGELFF.